These T cell receptor beta chains were read from a single sample in a study of T cell responses to AZD1222 COVID-19 vaccine. Using immunoSEQ multiplex PCR, the repertoire was profiled, and TCRdb retains in-frame clones only, with some absent. The profile shows 200,000 or so clones, more than 75% of them singletons. Sequencing used peripheral blood, obtained on day 0 of MenACWY control vaccination. These TCRs come from an adult in good health. Each CDR3 is given with its conserved first and last residue. A D gene is named only where the DNA matches it firmly. Clone sizes are given selectively: once, few, many, or a class where the clone is expanded.

D: -; J: TRBJ2-7; size: once; V: TRBV6-5; CDR3: CASSSTGRAYEQYF; DNA: TGTGCCAGCAGTTCGACGGGCAGGGCCTACGAGCAGTACTTC
D: -; J: TRBJ2-1; size: few; V: TRBV20-1; CDR3: CSAHRENEQFF; DNA: TGCAGTGCTCACCGGGAGAATGAGCAGTTCTTC
D: -; J: TRBJ2-2; size: -; V: TRBV18; CDR3: CASSRLETGELFF; DNA: TGTGCCAGCTCACGTCTGGAAACCGGGGAGCTGTTTTTT
D: TRBD2; J: TRBJ2-3; size: -; V: TRBV2; CDR3: CASSLASGFTDTQYF; DNA: TGTGCCAGCAGCCTGGCTAGCGGGTTCACAGATACGCAGTATTTT
D: -; J: TRBJ1-3; size: -; V: TRBV12-3/TRBV12-4; CDR3: CASSLTGNTIYF; DNA: TGTGCCAGCAGTTTAACTGGAAACACCATATATTTT
D: -; J: TRBJ1-6; size: -; V: TRBV6-5; CDR3: CASQVTPPNSPLHF; DNA: TGTGCCAGCCAGGTCACCCCCCCTAATTCACCCCTCCACTTT
D: TRBD2; J: TRBJ2-1; size: -; V: TRBV24-1; CDR3: CATALAGGPYNEQFF; DNA: TGTGCCACCGCCCTAGCGGGAGGGCCCTACAATGAGCAGTTCTTC
D: -; J: TRBJ2-2; size: -; V: TRBV18; CDR3: CASSPDTGELFF; DNA: TGTGCCAGCTCACCGGACACCGGGGAGCTGTTTTTT
D: -; J: TRBJ2-1; size: -; V: TRBV27; CDR3: CASSLYADNNEQFF; DNA: TGTGCCAGCAGTTTATACGCAGATAACAATGAGCAGTTCTTC
D: TRBD2; J: TRBJ2-1; size: -; V: TRBV6-5; CDR3: CASRLADSSYNEQFF; DNA: TGTGCCAGCCGACTAGCTGATAGCTCCTACAATGAGCAGTTCTTC
D: -; J: TRBJ2-2; size: -; V: TRBV7-6; CDR3: CASSLDSVSVTGELFF; DNA: TGTGCCAGCAGCTTAGACTCGGTTTCGGTCACCGGGGAGCTGTTTTTT
D: TRBD2; J: TRBJ2-3; size: -; V: TRBV11-2; CDR3: CASRLAGVPDTQYF; DNA: TGTGCCAGCAGATTAGCGGGAGTTCCAGATACGCAGTATTTT
D: TRBD1; J: TRBJ2-1; size: once; V: TRBV28; CDR3: CASTRGQGYNEQFF; DNA: TGTGCCAGCACTAGGGGACAGGGCTACAATGAGCAGTTCTTC
D: TRBD1; J: TRBJ1-2; size: -; V: TRBV5-1; CDR3: CASSWTGGMGNYGYTF; DNA: TGCGCCAGCAGCTGGACAGGGGGCATGGGTAACTATGGCTACACCTTC
D: TRBD2; J: TRBJ2-1; size: once; V: TRBV7-9; CDR3: CASTSSGGGLGERFEQFF; DNA: TGTGCCAGCACCTCGTCGGGAGGAGGATTGGGGGAGAGGTTTGAGCAGTTCTTC
D: -; J: TRBJ2-7; size: few; V: TRBV28; CDR3: CASSTYEQYF; DNA: TGTGCCAGCAGTACCTACGAGCAGTACTTC
D: -; J: TRBJ1-2; size: -; V: TRBV3-1/TRBV3-2; CDR3: CASSQPGDYGYTF; DNA: TGTGCCAGCAGCCAGCCAGGGGACTATGGCTACACCTTC
D: TRBD1; J: TRBJ2-1; size: -; V: TRBV2; CDR3: CASSDRDRVNNEQFF; DNA: TGTGCCAGCAGCGACCGGGACAGGGTAAACAATGAGCAGTTCTTC
D: -; J: TRBJ2-7; size: many; V: TRBV11-2; CDR3: CASSFGSTTNYEQYF; DNA: TGTGCCAGCAGCTTCGGCTCAACAACCAACTACGAGCAGTACTTC
D: -; J: TRBJ1-5; size: -; V: TRBV28; CDR3: CASMGSNQPQHF; DNA: TGTGCCAGTATGGGGAGCAATCAGCCCCAGCATTTT
D: -; J: TRBJ2-7; size: -; V: TRBV28; CDR3: CASSLRDEQYF; DNA: TGTGCCAGCAGTCTAAGAGACGAGCAGTACTTC
D: -; J: TRBJ2-7; size: -; V: TRBV19; CDR3: CASSPSDGYEQYF; DNA: TGTGCCAGTAGTCCCTCTGACGGCTACGAGCAGTACTTC
D: -; J: TRBJ1-3; size: -; V: TRBV6-5; CDR3: CASSQAVSPGNTIYF; DNA: TGTGCCAGCAGTCAGGCCGTCTCTCCTGGAAACACCATATATTTT
D: TRBD1; J: TRBJ1-2; size: -; V: TRBV6-1; CDR3: CASSEGRGSGYTF; DNA: TGTGCCAGCAGTGAAGGCAGGGGGTCGGGCTACACCTTC
D: -; J: TRBJ1-5; size: -; V: TRBV9; CDR3: CASSHKGGNQPQHF; DNA: TGTGCCAGCAGCCACAAGGGAGGCAATCAGCCCCAGCATTTT
D: -; J: TRBJ2-7; size: -; V: TRBV29-1; CDR3: CSVGTGEGYEQYF; DNA: TGCAGCGTTGGAACCGGGGAAGGCTACGAGCAGTACTTC
D: -; J: TRBJ2-7; size: -; V: TRBV2; CDR3: CASSEADSSYEQYF; DNA: TGTGCCAGCAGTGAAGCGGACAGTTCCTACGAGCAGTACTTC
D: TRBD2; J: TRBJ2-2; size: once; V: TRBV3-1/TRBV3-2; CDR3: CASSKAGGPRLAGELFF; DNA: TGTGCCAGCAGCAAAGCGGGGGGGCCGAGGTTGGCCGGGGAGCTGTTTTTT
D: -; J: TRBJ1-2; size: -; V: TRBV5-4; CDR3: CASSYDAQGLGGGYTF; DNA: TGTGCCAGCAGCTACGATGCCCAGGGACTAGGTGGTGGCTACACCTTC
D: TRBD1; J: TRBJ1-1; size: -; V: TRBV28; CDR3: CASTQLWTGNTEAFF; DNA: TGTGCCAGCACCCAGCTCTGGACAGGGAACACTGAAGCTTTCTTT
D: -; J: TRBJ2-3; size: -; V: TRBV5-1; CDR3: CASSSGHAGDTQYF; DNA: TGCGCCAGCAGCTCCGGACATGCGGGAGATACGCAGTATTTT
D: -; J: TRBJ1-1; size: -; V: TRBV3-1/TRBV3-2; CDR3: CASRRGMNTEAFF; DNA: TGTGCCAGCAGAAGGGGGATGAACACTGAAGCTTTCTTT
D: -; J: TRBJ1-5; size: -; V: TRBV24-1; CDR3: CATSLGRQPQHF; DNA: TGTGCCACCAGTTTGGGAAGGCAGCCCCAGCATTTT
D: TRBD1; J: TRBJ1-1; size: -; V: TRBV19; CDR3: CASSIGTGGNTEAFF; DNA: TGTGCCAGTAGTATCGGGACAGGAGGTAACACTGAAGCTTTCTTT
D: -; J: TRBJ2-1; size: once; V: TRBV5-4; CDR3: CASSLQTTALWVF; DNA: TGTGCCAGCAGCCTCCAGACTACTGCTCTTTGGGTCTTC
D: TRBD1; J: TRBJ1-2; size: -; V: TRBV4-1; CDR3: CASSQTPGGNGYTF; DNA: TGCGCCAGCAGCCAAACTCCAGGGGGCAATGGCTACACCTTC
D: -; J: TRBJ2-5; size: -; V: TRBV4-2; CDR3: CASSQDWRGQKTQYF; DNA: TGTGCCAGCAGCCAAGATTGGAGGGGGCAGAAGACCCAGTACTTC
D: -; J: TRBJ2-5; size: once; V: TRBV5-1; CDR3: CASRAGQGQETQYF; DNA: TGCGCCAGCAGGGCGGGGCAGGGCCAAGAGACCCAGTACTTC
D: TRBD1; J: TRBJ2-7; size: -; V: TRBV3-1/TRBV3-2; CDR3: CASRGNRGEQYF; DNA: TGTGCCAGCAGAGGCAACAGGGGCGAGCAGTACTTC
D: TRBD1; J: TRBJ2-5; size: -; V: TRBV6-1; CDR3: CASSEAAGQGATQYF; DNA: TGTGCCAGCAGTGAAGCTGCGGGACAGGGGGCGACCCAGTACTTC
D: TRBD2; J: TRBJ2-1; size: -; V: TRBV5-4; CDR3: CASSLGGLAAYNEQFF; DNA: TGTGCCAGCAGCTTGGGAGGACTAGCGGCCTACAATGAGCAGTTCTTC
D: -; J: TRBJ2-2; size: -; V: TRBV7-7; CDR3: CASSLGNTGELFF; DNA: TGTGCTAGCAGCTTAGGGAATACCGGGGAGCTGTTTTTT
D: -; J: TRBJ1-2; size: -; V: TRBV19; CDR3: CATGRGASGYTF; DNA: TGTGCGACCGGGCGGGGGGCTTCTGGCTACACCTTC
D: -; J: TRBJ2-1; size: -; V: TRBV11-2; CDR3: CASSSLPRLISDEQFF; DNA: TGTGCCAGCAGCTCCTTACCAAGATTAATATCGGATGAGCAGTTCTTC
D: -; J: TRBJ2-5; size: -; V: TRBV19; CDR3: CASSLGPQETQYF; DNA: TGTGCCAGTAGCCTGGGACCACAAGAGACCCAGTACTTC
D: TRBD2; J: TRBJ2-7; size: -; V: TRBV6-2/TRBV6-3; CDR3: CASSPLGGLAGLEQYF; DNA: TGTGCCAGCAGCCCTTTGGGGGGACTAGCGGGACTCGAGCAGTACTTC
D: -; J: TRBJ1-2; size: -; V: TRBV28; CDR3: CASTPGIYGYTF; DNA: TGTGCCAGCACCCCAGGAATCTATGGCTACACCTTC
D: -; J: TRBJ1-5; size: -; V: TRBV28; CDR3: CASSLFLRVRSNQPQHF; DNA: TGTGCCAGCAGTTTATTCCTCAGGGTAAGAAGCAATCAGCCCCAGCATTTT
D: TRBD1; J: TRBJ2-1; size: -; V: TRBV9; CDR3: CAGGTGHTNEQFF; DNA: TGTGCCGGTGGGACAGGGCACACGAATGAGCAGTTCTTC
D: -; J: TRBJ1-1; size: -; V: TRBV15; CDR3: CATSRAMGNTEAFF; DNA: TGTGCCACCAGCAGAGCAATGGGGAACACTGAAGCTTTCTTT
D: TRBD2; J: TRBJ2-7; size: -; V: TRBV6-1; CDR3: CASSDGGRGVRYEQYF; DNA: TGTGCCAGCAGTGATGGCGGGCGGGGGGTACGGTACGAGCAGTACTTC
D: TRBD2; J: TRBJ2-1; size: once; V: TRBV30; CDR3: CAWSPRLAGGGEQFF; DNA: TGTGCCTGGAGTCCGCGGCTAGCGGGGGGAGGTGAGCAGTTCTTC
D: -; J: TRBJ1-2; size: -; V: TRBV12-3/TRBV12-4; CDR3: CASSPLGRGNTF; DNA: TGTGCCAGCAGCCCCCTTGGGAGAGGGAACACCTTC